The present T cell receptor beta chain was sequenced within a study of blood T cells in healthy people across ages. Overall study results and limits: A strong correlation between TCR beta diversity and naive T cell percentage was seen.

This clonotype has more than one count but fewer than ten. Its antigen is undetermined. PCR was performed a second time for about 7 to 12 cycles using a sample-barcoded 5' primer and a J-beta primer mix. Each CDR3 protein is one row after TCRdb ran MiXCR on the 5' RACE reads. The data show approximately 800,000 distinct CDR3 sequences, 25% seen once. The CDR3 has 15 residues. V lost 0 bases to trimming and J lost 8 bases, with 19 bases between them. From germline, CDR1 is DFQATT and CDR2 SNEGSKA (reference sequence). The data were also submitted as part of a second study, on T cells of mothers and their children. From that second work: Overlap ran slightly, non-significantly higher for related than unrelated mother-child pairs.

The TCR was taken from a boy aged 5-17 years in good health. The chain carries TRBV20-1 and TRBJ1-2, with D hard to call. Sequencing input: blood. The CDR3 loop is CSARDDRSPLRGYTF. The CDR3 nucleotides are TGCAGTGCTAGAGATGATAGGTCCCCTTTAAGAGGCTACACCTTC.